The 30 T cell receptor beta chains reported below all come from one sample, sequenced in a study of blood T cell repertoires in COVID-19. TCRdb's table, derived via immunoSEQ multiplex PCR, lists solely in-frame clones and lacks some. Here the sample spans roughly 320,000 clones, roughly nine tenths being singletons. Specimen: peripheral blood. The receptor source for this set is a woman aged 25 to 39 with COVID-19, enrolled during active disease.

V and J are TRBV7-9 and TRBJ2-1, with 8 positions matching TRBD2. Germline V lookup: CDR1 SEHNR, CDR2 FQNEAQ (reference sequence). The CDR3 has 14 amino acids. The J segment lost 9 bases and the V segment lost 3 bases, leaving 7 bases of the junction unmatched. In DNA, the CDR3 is TGTGCCAGCAGCTTCTCAAGCGGGGGAGGTGAGCAGTTCTTC. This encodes CASSFSSGGGEQFF.

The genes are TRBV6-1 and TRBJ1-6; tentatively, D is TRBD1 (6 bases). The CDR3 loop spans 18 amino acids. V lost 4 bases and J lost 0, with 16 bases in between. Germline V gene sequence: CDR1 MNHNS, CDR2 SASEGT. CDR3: CASSATRGDNSYNSPLHF. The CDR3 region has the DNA TGTGCCAGCAGTGCGACCAGGGGCGATAACTCCTATAATTCACCCCTCCACTTT.

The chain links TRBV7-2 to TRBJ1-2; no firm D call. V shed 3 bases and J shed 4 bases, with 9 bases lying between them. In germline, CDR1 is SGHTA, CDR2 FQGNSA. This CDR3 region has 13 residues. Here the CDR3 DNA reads TGTGCCAGCAGCTTCAGCGCCTTCTATGGCTACACCTTC. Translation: CASSFSAFYGYTF.

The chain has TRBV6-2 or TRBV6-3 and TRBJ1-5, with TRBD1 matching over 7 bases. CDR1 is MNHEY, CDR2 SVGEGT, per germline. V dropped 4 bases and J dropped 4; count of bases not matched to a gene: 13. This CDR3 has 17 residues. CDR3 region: CASSSQRQGRENQPQHF. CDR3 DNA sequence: TGTGCCAGCAGTTCCCAACGACAGGGAAGAGAAAATCAGCCCCAGCATTTT.

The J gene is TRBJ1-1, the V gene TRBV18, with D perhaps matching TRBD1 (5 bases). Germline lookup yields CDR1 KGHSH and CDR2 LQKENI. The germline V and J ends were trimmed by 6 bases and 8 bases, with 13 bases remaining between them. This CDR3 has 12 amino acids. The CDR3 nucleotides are TGTGCCAGCTCCTTGGGGGGGGAAGAAGCTTTCTTT. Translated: CASSLGGEEAFF. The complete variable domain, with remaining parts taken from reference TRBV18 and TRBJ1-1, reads NAGVMQNPRHLVRRRGQEARLRCSPMKGHSHVYWYRQLPEEGLKFMVYLQKENIIDESGMPKERFSAEFPKEGPSILRIQQVVRGDSAAYFCASSLGGEEAFFGQGTRLTVV.

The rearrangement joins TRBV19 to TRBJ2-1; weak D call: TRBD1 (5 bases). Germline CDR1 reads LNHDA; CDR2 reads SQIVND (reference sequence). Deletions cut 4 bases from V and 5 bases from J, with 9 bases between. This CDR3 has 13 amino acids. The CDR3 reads CASSTQGHNEQFF. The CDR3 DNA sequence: TGTGCCAGTAGTACGCAGGGCCACAATGAGCAGTTCTTC.

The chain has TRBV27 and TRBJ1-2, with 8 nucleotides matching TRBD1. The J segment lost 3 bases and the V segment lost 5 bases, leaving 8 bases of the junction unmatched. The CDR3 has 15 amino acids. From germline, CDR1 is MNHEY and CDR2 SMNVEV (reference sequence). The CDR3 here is CASSPSGGGYYGYTF. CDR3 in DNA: TGTGCCAGCAGTCCTTCAGGGGGCGGCTACTATGGCTACACCTTC.

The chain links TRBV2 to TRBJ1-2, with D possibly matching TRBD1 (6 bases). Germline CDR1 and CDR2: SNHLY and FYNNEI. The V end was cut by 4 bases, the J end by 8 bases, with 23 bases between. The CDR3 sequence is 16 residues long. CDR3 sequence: CASSAKGRGRNWGYTF. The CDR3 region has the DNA TGTGCCAGCAGTGCCAAAGGGCGGGGGCGAAATTGGGGCTACACCTTC.

The chain's CDR3 is CASSYRGVENYGYTF. The CDR3 DNA is TGTGCCAGCAGTTACCGGGGAGTAGAGAACTATGGCTACACCTTC. V usage is TRBV6-2 or TRBV6-3 and J usage is TRBJ1-2, with D unclear. The CDR3 extends over 15 amino acids. Germline V gene sequence: CDR1 MNHEY, CDR2 SVGEGT. V lost 2 bases, J lost 2 bases, and 12 bases lay in between.

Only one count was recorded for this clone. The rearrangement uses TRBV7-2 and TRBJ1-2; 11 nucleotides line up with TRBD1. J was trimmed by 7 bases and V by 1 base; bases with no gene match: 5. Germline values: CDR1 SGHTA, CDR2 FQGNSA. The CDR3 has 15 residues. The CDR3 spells CASSLDFGQGAGYTF. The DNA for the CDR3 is TGTGCCAGCAGCTTAGATTTTGGACAGGGGGCTGGCTACACCTTC.

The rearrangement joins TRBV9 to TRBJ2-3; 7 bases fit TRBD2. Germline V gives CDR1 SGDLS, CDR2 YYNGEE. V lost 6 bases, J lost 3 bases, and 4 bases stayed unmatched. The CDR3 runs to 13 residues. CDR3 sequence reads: CASNWGGTDTQYF. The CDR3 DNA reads TGTGCCAGCAACTGGGGGGGAACAGATACGCAGTATTTT.

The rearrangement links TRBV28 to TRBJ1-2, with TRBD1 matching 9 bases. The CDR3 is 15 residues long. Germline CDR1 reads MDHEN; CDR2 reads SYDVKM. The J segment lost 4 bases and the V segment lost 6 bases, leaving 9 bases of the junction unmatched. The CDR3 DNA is TGTGCCAGCAGGTCCCAACCGGACAGGGGCTATGGCTACACCTTC. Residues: CASRSQPDRGYGYTF.

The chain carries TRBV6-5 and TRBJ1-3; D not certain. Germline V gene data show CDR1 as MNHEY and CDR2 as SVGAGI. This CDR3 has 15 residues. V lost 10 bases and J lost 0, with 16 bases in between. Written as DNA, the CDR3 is TGTGCCACAAAGAGGGCGGGGAACTCTGGAAACACCATATATTTT. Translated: CATKRAGNSGNTIYF.

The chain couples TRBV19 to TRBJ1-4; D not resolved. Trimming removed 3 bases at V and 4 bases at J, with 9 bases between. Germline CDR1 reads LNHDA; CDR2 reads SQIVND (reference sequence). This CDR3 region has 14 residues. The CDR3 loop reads CASSMVAVNEKLFF. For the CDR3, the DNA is TGTGCCAGTAGTATGGTGGCGGTTAATGAAAAACTGTTTTTT.

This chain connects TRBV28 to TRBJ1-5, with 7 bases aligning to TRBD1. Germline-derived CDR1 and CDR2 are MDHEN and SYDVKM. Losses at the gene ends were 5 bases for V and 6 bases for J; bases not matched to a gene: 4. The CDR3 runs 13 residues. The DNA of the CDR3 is TGTGCCAGCAGTCGAAACAGGGGTCAGCCCCAGCATTTT. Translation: CASSRNRGQPQHF.

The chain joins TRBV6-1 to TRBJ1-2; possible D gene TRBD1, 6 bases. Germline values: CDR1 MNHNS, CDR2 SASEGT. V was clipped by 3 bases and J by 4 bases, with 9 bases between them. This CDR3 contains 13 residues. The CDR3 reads CASSDTGPYGYTF. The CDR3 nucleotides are TGTGCCAGCAGTGATACAGGGCCCTATGGCTACACCTTC.

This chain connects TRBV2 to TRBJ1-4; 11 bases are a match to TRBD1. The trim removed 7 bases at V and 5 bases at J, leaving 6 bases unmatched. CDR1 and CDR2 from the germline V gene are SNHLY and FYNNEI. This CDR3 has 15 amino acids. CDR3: CASKGQGATNEKLFF. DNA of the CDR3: TGTGCCAGCAAAGGACAGGGGGCGACGAATGAAAAACTGTTTTTT.

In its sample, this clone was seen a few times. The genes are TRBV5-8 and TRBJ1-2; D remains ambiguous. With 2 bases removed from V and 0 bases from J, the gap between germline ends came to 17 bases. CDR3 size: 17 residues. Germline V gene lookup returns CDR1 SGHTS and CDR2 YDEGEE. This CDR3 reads CASSLGPAHGANYGYTF. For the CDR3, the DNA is TGTGCCAGCAGCTTAGGTCCGGCACACGGAGCTAACTATGGCTACACCTTC.

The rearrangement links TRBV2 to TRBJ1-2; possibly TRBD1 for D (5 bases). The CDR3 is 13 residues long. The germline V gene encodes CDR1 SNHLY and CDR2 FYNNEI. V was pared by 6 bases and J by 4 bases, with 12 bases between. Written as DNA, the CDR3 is TGTGCCAGCAGGCTACAGGTGACCTATGGCTACACCTTC. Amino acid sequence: CASRLQVTYGYTF.

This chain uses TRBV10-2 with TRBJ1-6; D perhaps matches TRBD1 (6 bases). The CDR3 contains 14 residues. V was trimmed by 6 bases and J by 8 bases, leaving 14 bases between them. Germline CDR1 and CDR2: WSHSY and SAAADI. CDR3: CASSPGQNHSPLHF. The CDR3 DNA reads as TGCGCCAGCAGCCCTGGACAGAACCATTCACCCCTCCACTTT.

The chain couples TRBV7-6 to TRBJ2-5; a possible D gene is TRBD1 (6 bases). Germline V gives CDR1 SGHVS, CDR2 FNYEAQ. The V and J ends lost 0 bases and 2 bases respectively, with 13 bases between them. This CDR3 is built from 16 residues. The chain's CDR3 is CASSLAIGTFQETQYF. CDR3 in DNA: TGTGCCAGCAGCTTAGCCATCGGGACATTTCAAGAGACCCAGTACTTC.

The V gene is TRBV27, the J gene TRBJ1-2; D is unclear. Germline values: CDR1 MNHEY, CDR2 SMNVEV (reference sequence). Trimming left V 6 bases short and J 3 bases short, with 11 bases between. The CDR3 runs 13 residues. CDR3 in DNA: TGTGCCAGCAGACCAGACGGGGACTATGGCTACACCTTC. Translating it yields CASRPDGDYGYTF.

Here the CDR3 reads CAISENNGQGYGTEAFF. As DNA, the CDR3 is TGTGCCATCAGTGAGAATAATGGACAGGGTTACGGGACTGAAGCTTTCTTT. The genes are TRBV10-3 and TRBJ1-1; TRBD1 matches at 8 bases. The CDR3 is made up of 17 amino acids. The germline gives CDR1 ENHRY, CDR2 SYGVKD. Unmatched junction bases numbered 13, after V lost 2 bases and J lost 5 bases.

The CDR3: CASSLGGWVQGYEQYF. CDR3 nucleotide sequence: TGTGCCAGCAGCTTAGGCGGGTGGGTACAGGGTTACGAGCAGTACTTC. The chain couples TRBV7-6 to TRBJ2-7; maybe TRBD1 (6 bases). From germline, CDR1 is SGHVS and CDR2 FNYEAQ. V gave up 1 base and J gave up 4 bases, with 17 bases separating them. The CDR3 runs to 16 residues.

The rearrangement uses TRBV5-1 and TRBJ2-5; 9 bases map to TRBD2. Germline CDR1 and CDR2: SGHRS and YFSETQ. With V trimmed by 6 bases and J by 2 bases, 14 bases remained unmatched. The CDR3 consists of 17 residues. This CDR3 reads CASTGAGSGGSQETQYF. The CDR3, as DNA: TGCGCCAGCACAGGAGCGGGTAGCGGGGGCTCTCAAGAGACCCAGTACTTC.

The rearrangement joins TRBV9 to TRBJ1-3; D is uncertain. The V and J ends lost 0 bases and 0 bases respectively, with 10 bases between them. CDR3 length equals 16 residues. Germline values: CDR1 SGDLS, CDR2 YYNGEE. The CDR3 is CASSVGKAVSGNTIYF. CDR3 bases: TGTGCCAGCAGCGTAGGTAAAGCCGTCTCTGGAAACACCATATATTTT.

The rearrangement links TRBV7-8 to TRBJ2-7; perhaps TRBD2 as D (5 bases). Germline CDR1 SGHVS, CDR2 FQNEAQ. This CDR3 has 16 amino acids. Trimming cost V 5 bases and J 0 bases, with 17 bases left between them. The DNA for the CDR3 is TGTGCCAGCAGCCCCCTCAGCGGCGAAAGCTCCTACGAGCAGTACTTC. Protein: CASSPLSGESSYEQYF.

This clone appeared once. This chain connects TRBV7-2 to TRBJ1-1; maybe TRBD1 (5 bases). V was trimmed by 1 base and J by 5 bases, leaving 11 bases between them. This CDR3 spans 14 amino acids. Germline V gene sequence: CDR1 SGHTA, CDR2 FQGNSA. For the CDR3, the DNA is TGTGCCAGCAGCTTAGGTTGGGGGGGGACTGAAGCTTTCTTT. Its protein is CASSLGWGGTEAFF.

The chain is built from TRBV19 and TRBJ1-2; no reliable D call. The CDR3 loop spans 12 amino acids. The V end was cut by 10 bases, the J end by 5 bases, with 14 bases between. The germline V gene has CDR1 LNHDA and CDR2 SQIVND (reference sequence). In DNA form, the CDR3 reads TGTGCCACTTCCAGCGTCGTGTATGGCTACACCTTC. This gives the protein CATSSVVYGYTF.

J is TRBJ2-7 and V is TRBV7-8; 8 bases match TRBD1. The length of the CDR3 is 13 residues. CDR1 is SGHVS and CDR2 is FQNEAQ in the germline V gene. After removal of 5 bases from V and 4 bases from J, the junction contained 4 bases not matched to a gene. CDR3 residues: CASSADREYEQYV. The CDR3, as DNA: TGTGCCAGCAGCGCGGACAGGGAGTACGAGCAGTACGTC.